The sequence of this TCR beta chain was determined in a study of shared clonotypes between healthy human individuals. Study-level information: With ages of 18 to 49, the donors were two women and three men. Notes on the study in general: Donor clonotype sharing was expected to depend on sequencing depth.

On this clone itself: As yet, its antigen is unknown.

On sorted subsets, replicate PCRs used about 200 ng DNA, or around 30,000 T cell genomes. Only in-frame clones appear in the TCRdb table, and some are missing; sequencing was by immunoSEQ multiplex PCR. The sample records approximately 1,500,000 clones, about 96% being singletons. The length of the CDR3 is 14 residues. Germline lookup yields CDR1 SQVTM and CDR2 ANQGSEA. Trimming stripped 5 bases from V and 3 bases from J, with 13 bases between. This receptor was taken from a man younger than 40 in good health. Sequencing was performed on naive CD4+ T cells sorted from blood. Subset specified: CD45RA+ positively selected. This chain connects TRBV29-1 to TRBJ2-2, with D unresolved. The CDR3 coding sequence is TGCAGCGTTATCCCGGACGGATACACCGGGGAGCTGTTTTTT. This translates into CSVIPDGYTGELFF.